This is a list of T cell receptor beta chains from one sample in a study of T-cell memory formation after mild COVID-19. A single record per CDR3 protein comes from TCRdb applying MiXCR to the 5' RACE reads. The table includes approximately 290,000 distinct CDR3 sequences, 8.2% detected once. Source material: PBMCs or a T cell subset sorted from them (not recorded which). These receptor sequences come from a man between 18 and 29 years old who had mild COVID-19 (a few samples of this study predate the infection). Cell type and time point are not known. Each CDR3 is given with its conserved first and last residue. D genes are given only for firm matches. Where a row states a size, it is once, few, many or the class of an expanded clone; other rows omit it.

>TRBV6-5|TRBJ1-2|.|.
TGTGCCAGCAGGCGTGCAGGGGCGTGGGGCTACACCTTC
CASRRAGAWGYTF
>TRBV20-1|TRBJ1-2|few|.
TGCAGTGCTAGTTTGGCAGGCTATGGCTACACCTTC
CSASLAGYGYTF
>TRBV28|TRBJ2-1|.|TRBD1
TGTGCCAGCAGTTTTCGGGGACAGGGAGCCTACAATGAGCAGTTCTTC
CASSFRGQGAYNEQFF
>TRBV18|TRBJ1-6|few|.
TGTGCCAGCTCCCCACGGGGTCCCCAAAATTCACCCCTCCACTTT
CASSPRGPQNSPLHF
>TRBV11-2|TRBJ2-2|few|TRBD2
TGTGCCAGCACCTCCTCGGCTAGCGGTTACACCGGGGAGCTGTTTTTT
CASTSSASGYTGELFF
>TRBV11-2|TRBJ1-2|.|TRBD1
TGTGCCAGCAGCCCAGGACGAGGGGGCCTAGGCTACACCTTC
CASSPGRGGLGYTF
>TRBV30|TRBJ2-3|.|.
TGTGCCTGGAGGAGAGGGCCGGGCACAGATACGCAGTATTTT
CAWRRGPGTDTQYF
>TRBV11-2|TRBJ2-5|many|.
TGTGCCAGCAGCTTAGGGGTCGGGGACCAAGAGACCCAGTACTTC
CASSLGVGDQETQYF
>TRBV18|TRBJ1-2|few|.
TGTGCCAGCTCACCACCCTCGGGTACCTATGGCTACACCTTC
CASSPPSGTYGYTF
>TRBV5-1|TRBJ2-3|.|.
TGCGCCAGCAGCCCGTCCGTGGGGGTAAGCACAGATACGCAGTATTTT
CASSPSVGVSTDTQYF
>TRBV14|TRBJ2-5|many|TRBD1
TGTGCCAGCAGCCAAGTCCCAGGGGGTATGGGGACCCAGTACTTC
CASSQVPGGMGTQYF
>TRBV7-3|TRBJ2-2|many|.
TGTGCCAGCAGCGGAGGTCTAGCCGGGGAGCTGTTTTTT
CASSGGLAGELFF
>TRBV7-8|TRBJ2-5|.|.
TGTGCCAGCAGCTTAGTTGAGGAAGAGACCCAGTACTTC
CASSLVEEETQYF
>TRBV5-1|TRBJ1-1|few|.
TGCGCCAGCAACTACAGGGAGAACACTGAAGCTTTCTTT
CASNYRENTEAFF
>TRBV10-3|TRBJ1-2|.|TRBD1
TGTGCCGTTGGACAGGGAGACTATGGCTACACCTTC
CAVGQGDYGYTF
>TRBV20-1|TRBJ2-3|many|TRBD2
TGCAGTGCTATGTCTAGCGGGGGGTCTAGCACAGATACGCAGTATTTT
CSAMSSGGSSTDTQYF
>TRBV10-3|TRBJ2-3|.|.
TGTGCCATCCTAGCGCCAGGGACAGATACGCAGTATTTT
CAILAPGTDTQYF
>TRBV4-2|TRBJ2-1|many|.
TGTGCCAGCAGCCAAGAGCCCGACGGCGGGCCGTCCTACAATGAGCAGTTCTTC
CASSQEPDGGPSYNEQFF
>TRBV6-2/TRBV6-3|TRBJ2-7|.|TRBD1
TGTGCCAGCAGCGCCTTAGACAGGGTGGTACACGAGCAGTACTTC
CASSALDRVVHEQYF
>TRBV5-1|TRBJ2-2|few|.
TGCGCCAGCAGCTTCTACACAGGGTCCGGGGAGCTGTTTTTT
CASSFYTGSGELFF
>TRBV6-6|TRBJ2-3|few|.
TGTGCCAGCAGCCCCCTGGGGGTTACGCAGTATTTT
CASSPLGVTQYF
>TRBV20-1|TRBJ1-5|.|.
TGCAGTGCTACCAATGGGGGGAGCAATCAGCCCCAGCATTTT
CSATNGGSNQPQHF
>TRBV28|TRBJ1-2|.|.
TGTGCCAGCAGTTTCCCAGGGACTAACTATGGCTACACCTTC
CASSFPGTNYGYTF
>TRBV7-9|TRBJ1-5|many|.
TGTGCCAGCAGCCTTGACAGCAGCAATCAGCCCCAGCATTTT
CASSLDSSNQPQHF
>TRBV20-1|TRBJ2-5|few|TRBD2
TGCAGTGCTGCACCCCTAGCGGGGGGTCTCCAAGAGACCCAGTACTTC
CSAAPLAGGLQETQYF
>TRBV20-1|TRBJ2-7|.|.
TGCAGTGCTAGGGGGATGGGGGGCTACGAGCAGTACTTC
CSARGMGGYEQYF
>TRBV7-7|TRBJ2-2|many|.
TGTGCTAGCAGCTTTCAGGAAGGAGCCGGGGAGCTGTTTTTT
CASSFQEGAGELFF
>TRBV6-5|TRBJ1-2|.|TRBD1
TGTGCCAGCAGTTACTCGGACAGGGCCTATGGCTACACCTTC
CASSYSDRAYGYTF
>TRBV30|TRBJ2-2|many|.
TGTGCCTGGAGTACTAGCCCCAACACCGGGGAGCTGTTTTTT
CAWSTSPNTGELFF
>TRBV10-3|TRBJ2-1|many|.
TGTGCCATCAGTGTGAAGGGCAATGAGCAGTTCTTC
CAISVKGNEQFF
>TRBV6-5|TRBJ2-5|few|.
TGTGCCAGCAGTTACTCGGGGGAGGGGGTTCGAGAGACCCAGTACTTC
CASSYSGEGVRETQYF
>TRBV3-1|TRBJ2-7|many|.
TGTGCCAGCAGCCGGGGCAGTCCTGGCTACGAGCAGTACTTC
CASSRGSPGYEQYF
>TRBV6-5|TRBJ1-5|.|.
TGTGCCAGCGCGGCGCTCCCAGGCGGTCAGCCCCAGCATTTT
CASAALPGGQPQHF
>TRBV5-1|TRBJ2-3|.|.
TGCGCCAGCAGCTTAACGGACCCCACAGATACGCAGTATTTT
CASSLTDPTDTQYF
>TRBV7-2|TRBJ2-2|few|.
TGTGCCAGCAGCTTAGGGAGGCTTGACTTGACCGGGGAGCTGTTTTTT
CASSLGRLDLTGELFF
>TRBV7-2|TRBJ2-7|few|.
TGTGCCAGCAGCGCCGACAGACACTACGAGCAGTACTTC
CASSADRHYEQYF
>TRBV7-6|TRBJ2-5|.|TRBD1
TGTGCCAGCAGCTACCTGACAGGGCGTCAGACCCAGTACTTC
CASSYLTGRQTQYF
>TRBV12-3/TRBV12-4|TRBJ2-1|.|.
TGTGCCACCAGAGGGGTGGATTTCGACCGAAGTGAGCAGTTCTTC
CATRGVDFDRSEQFF
>TRBV5-1|TRBJ1-1|few|TRBD1
TGCGCCAGCTCTCAGGGGGGTCCGAACACTGAAGCTTTCTTT
CASSQGGPNTEAFF
>TRBV4-1|TRBJ2-3|.|.
TGCGCCAGAAGCCAAGGCTCGGATGGCACAGATACGCAGTATTTT
CARSQGSDGTDTQYF
>TRBV7-9|TRBJ1-1|.|.
TGTGCCAGCAGCCAGATCGACAGTAGGTCTGAAGCTTTCTTT
CASSQIDSRSEAFF
>TRBV7-6|TRBJ2-5|few|.
TGTGCCAGCAGCTCCAGACGGACGTCCGAGACCCAGTACTTC
CASSSRRTSETQYF
>TRBV7-6|TRBJ1-6|.|.
TGTGCCAGCAGCTTAGACCCCGGTTCACCCCTCCACTTT
CASSLDPGSPLHF
>TRBV18|TRBJ1-1|.|TRBD1
TGTGCCAGCTCGCCAAGACAGGGAACGGGCACTGAAGCTTTCTTT
CASSPRQGTGTEAFF
>TRBV12-3/TRBV12-4|TRBJ1-5|few|TRBD1
TGTGCCAGCAGTATAGGGGTGAGACAGGGGGCGAGGGGCCCCCAGCATTTT
CASSIGVRQGARGPQHF
>TRBV5-1|TRBJ1-6|.|TRBD1
TGCGCCAGCAGCACCAAACAGGGGATTAATTCACCCCTCCACTTT
CASSTKQGINSPLHF
>TRBV7-9|TRBJ1-1|many|TRBD1
TGTGCCAGCAGACCCGGACAGGAAGGTGAAGCTTTCTTT
CASRPGQEGEAFF
>TRBV3-1|TRBJ2-4|.|.
TGTGCCAGCAGCCAACTAGCCAAAAACATTCAGTACTTC
CASSQLAKNIQYF
>TRBV9|TRBJ2-1|.|.
TGTGCCAGCAGCGTAGAGGGGGGGTACGATGAGCAGTTCTTC
CASSVEGGYDEQFF
>TRBV4-1|TRBJ1-5|many|.
TGCGCCAGCAGCCAAGGAGCTTACCGTTGGGAGCAGCCCCAGCATTTT
CASSQGAYRWEQPQHF
>TRBV2|TRBJ1-5|few|TRBD1
TGTGCCAGCAGTGATGTGGGACAGGATCAGCCCCAGCATTTT
CASSDVGQDQPQHF
>TRBV11-2|TRBJ2-7|few|TRBD2
TGTGCCAGCAGCCCAATCGAGGCTAGCGGAATCTACGAGCAGTACTTC
CASSPIEASGIYEQYF
>TRBV11-1|TRBJ2-6|.|.
TGTGCCAGCAGCATACAGGGAAATGCTGGGGCCAACGTCCTGACTTTC
CASSIQGNAGANVLTF
>TRBV5-1|TRBJ1-6|few|.
TGCGCCAGCAGCTTGAAGCTGGAGTCACCCCTCCACTTT
CASSLKLESPLHF